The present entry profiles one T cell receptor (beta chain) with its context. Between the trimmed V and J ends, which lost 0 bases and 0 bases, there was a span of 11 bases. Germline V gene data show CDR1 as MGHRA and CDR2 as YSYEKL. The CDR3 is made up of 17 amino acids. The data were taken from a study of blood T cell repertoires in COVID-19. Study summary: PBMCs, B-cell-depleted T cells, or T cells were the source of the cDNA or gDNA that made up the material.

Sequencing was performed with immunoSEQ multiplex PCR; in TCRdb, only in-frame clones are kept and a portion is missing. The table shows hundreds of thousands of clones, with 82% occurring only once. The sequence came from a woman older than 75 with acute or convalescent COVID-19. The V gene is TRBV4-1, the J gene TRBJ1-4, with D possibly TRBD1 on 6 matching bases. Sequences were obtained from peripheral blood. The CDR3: CASSQDEDSATNEKLFF. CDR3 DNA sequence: TGCGCCAGCAGCCAAGACGAGGACAGTGCAACTAATGAAAAACTGTTTTTT.